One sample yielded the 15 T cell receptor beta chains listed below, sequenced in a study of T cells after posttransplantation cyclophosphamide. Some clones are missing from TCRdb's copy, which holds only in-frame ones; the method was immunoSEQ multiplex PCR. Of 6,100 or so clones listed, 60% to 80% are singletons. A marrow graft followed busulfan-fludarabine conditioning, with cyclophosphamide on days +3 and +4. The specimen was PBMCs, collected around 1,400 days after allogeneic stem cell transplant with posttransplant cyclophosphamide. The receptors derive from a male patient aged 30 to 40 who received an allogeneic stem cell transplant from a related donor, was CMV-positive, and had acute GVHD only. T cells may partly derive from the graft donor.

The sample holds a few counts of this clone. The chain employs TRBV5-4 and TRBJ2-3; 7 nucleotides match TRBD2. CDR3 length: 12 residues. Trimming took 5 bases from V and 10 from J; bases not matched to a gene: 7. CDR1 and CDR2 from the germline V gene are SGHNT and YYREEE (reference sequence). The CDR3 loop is CASSTGGSAQYF. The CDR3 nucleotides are TGTGCCAGCAGTACGGGGGGTAGTGCGCAGTATTTT.

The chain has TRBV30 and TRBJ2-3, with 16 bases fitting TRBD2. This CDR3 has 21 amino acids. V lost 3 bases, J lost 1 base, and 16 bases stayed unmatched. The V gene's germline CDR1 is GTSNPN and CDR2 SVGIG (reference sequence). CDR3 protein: CAWSPGLAGGVASVCTDTQYF. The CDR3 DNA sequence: TGTGCCTGGAGCCCGGGACTAGCGGGGGGGGTAGCATCTGTATGCACAGATACGCAGTATTTT. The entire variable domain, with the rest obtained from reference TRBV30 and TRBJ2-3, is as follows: SQTIHQWPATLVQPVGSPLSLECTVEGTSNPNLYWYRQAAGRGLQLLFYSVGIGQISSEVPQNLSASRPQDRQFILSSKKLLLSDSGFYLCAWSPGLAGGVASVCTDTQYFGPGTRLTVL.

CDR3 nucleotides: TGTGCCATCAGGGGGACAGGGGATCAGCCCCAGCATTTT. It specifies CAIRGTGDQPQHF. This sequence joins TRBV10-3 and TRBJ1-5, with 10 bases matching TRBD1. Trimming took 6 bases from V and 5 from J; bases not matched to a gene: 1. The germline gives CDR1 ENHRY, CDR2 SYGVKD. The CDR3 length is 13 residues.

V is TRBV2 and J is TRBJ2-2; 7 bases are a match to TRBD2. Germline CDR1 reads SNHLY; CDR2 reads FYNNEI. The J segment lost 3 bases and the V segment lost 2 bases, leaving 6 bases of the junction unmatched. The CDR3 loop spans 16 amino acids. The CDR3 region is CASSESGLSHTGELFF. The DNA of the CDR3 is TGTGCCAGCAGTGAATCGGGACTAAGTCACACCGGGGAGCTGTTTTTT.

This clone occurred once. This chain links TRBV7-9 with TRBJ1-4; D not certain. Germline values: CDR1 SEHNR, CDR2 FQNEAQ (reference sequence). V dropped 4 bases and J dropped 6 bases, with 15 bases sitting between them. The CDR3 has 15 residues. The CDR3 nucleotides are TGTGCCAGCAGCTCCCAGAGGGATTGGGATGAAAAACTGTTTTTT. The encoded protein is CASSSQRDWDEKLFF.

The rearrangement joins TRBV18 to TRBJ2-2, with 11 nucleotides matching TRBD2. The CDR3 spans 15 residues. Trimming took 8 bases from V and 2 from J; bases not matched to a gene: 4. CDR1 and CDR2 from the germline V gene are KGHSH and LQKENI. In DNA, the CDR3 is TGTGCCAGCCCGGGACTAGCGGCCAACACCGGGGAGCTGTTTTTT. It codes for CASPGLAANTGELFF. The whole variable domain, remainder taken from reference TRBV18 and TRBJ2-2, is NAGVMQNPRHLVRRRGQEARLRCSPMKGHSHVYWYRQLPEEGLKFMVYLQKENIIDESGMPKERFSAEFPKEGPSILRIQQVVRGDSAAYFCASPGLAANTGELFFGEGSRLTVL.

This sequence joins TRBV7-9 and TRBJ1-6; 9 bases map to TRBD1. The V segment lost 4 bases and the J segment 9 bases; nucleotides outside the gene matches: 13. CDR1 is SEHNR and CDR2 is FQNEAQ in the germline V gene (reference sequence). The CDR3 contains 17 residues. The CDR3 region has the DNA TGTGCCAGCAGCTCTCACGACGGACAGGGACAGGGTTCACCCCTCCACTTT. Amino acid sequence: CASSSHDGQGQGSPLHF.

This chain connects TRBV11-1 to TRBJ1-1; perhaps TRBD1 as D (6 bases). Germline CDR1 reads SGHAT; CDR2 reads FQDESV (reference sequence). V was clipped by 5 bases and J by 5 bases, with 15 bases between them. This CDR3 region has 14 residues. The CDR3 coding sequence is TGTGCCAGCAGCCATTGGACAGAAAAGACTGAAGCTTTCTTT. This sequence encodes CASSHWTEKTEAFF.

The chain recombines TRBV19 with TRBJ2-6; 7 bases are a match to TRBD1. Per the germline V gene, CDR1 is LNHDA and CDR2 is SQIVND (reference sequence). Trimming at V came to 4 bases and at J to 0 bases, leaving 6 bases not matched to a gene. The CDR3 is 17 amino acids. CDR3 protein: CASSTPRQGSGANVLTF. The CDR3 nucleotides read TGTGCCAGTAGTACACCGAGACAGGGCTCTGGGGCCAACGTCCTGACTTTC.

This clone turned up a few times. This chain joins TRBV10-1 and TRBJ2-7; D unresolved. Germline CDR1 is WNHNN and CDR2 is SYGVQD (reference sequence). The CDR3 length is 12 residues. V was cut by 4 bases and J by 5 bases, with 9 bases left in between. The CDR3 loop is CASSVNRDEQYF. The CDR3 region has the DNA TGCGCCAGCAGTGTAAATCGGGACGAGCAGTACTTC.

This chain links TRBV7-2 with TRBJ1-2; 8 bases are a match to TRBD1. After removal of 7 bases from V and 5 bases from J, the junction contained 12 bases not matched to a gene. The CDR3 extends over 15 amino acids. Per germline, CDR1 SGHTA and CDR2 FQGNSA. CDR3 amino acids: CASINRQGASYGYTF. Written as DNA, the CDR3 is TGTGCCAGCATCAATCGGCAGGGGGCGAGTTATGGCTACACCTTC.

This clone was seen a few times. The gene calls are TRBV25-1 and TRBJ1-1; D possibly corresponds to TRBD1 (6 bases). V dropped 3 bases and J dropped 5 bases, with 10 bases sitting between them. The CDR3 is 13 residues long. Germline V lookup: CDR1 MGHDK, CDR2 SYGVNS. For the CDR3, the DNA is TGTGCCAGCAGTGAGACAGGAGGAACTGAAGCTTTCTTT. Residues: CASSETGGTEAFF.

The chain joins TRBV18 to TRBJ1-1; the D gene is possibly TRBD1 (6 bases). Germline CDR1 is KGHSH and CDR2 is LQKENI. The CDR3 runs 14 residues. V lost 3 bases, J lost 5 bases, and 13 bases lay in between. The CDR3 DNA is TGTGCCAGCTCACCGCAGGGGTTTGGAACTGAAGCTTTCTTT. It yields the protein CASSPQGFGTEAFF.

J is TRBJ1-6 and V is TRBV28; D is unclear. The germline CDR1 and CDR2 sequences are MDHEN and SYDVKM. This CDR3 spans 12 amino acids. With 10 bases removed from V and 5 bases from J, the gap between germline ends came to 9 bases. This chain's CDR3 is CATNQNNSPLHF. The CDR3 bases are TGTGCCACCAACCAGAATAATTCACCCCTCCACTTT.

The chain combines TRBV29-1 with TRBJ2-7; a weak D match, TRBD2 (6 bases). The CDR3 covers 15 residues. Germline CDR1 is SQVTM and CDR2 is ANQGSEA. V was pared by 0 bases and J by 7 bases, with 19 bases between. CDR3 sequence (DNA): TGCAGCGTTGAAGAATTGGGTAGGAGGGGTGAGGAGCAGTACTTC. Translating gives CSVEELGRRGEEQYF.